The rows below give T cell receptor beta chains drawn from one sample of a study of blood T cell dynamics during melanoma immunotherapy. Clones were read by immunoSEQ multiplex PCR, and TCRdb kept only the in-frame ones, dropping some. The repertoire has about 18,000 clones, just over 90% of them found once; the top ten carry less than 2%. The source material was blood, sampled from a patient treated with checkpoint blockade. These receptors came from a human donor with melanoma. The CDR3 runs from the conserved cysteine through the conserved F or W. D genes are given only for firm matches. The listing skips clone size in some rows; elsewhere it reads once, few, many or a size class.

d_call j_call v_call cdr3_length clone_size cdr3_aa cdr3_nt
- TRBJ2-2 TRBV5-1 15 few CASSLDTGMGGELFF TGCGCCAGCAGCTTGGACACGGGGATGGGCGGGGAGCTGTTTTTT
TRBD1 TRBJ2-2 TRBV11-1 15 - CASREMTGLSGELFF TGTGCCAGCAGGGAGATGACAGGGTTGAGCGGGGAGCTGTTTTTT
TRBD1 TRBJ2-2 TRBV19 15 - CASRGDRLNTGELFF TGTGCCAGTAGGGGGGACAGGCTGAACACCGGGGAGCTGTTTTTT
- TRBJ2-1 TRBV12-5 14 - CASGPDSSYNEQFF TGTGCTAGTGGACCAGATAGCTCCTACAATGAGCAGTTCTTC
- TRBJ2-3 TRBV5-4 13 - CASSFFTTDTQYF TGTGCCAGCAGCTTTTTTACCACAGATACGCAGTATTTT
- TRBJ2-5 TRBV7-2 15 - CASSLPRGSAETQYF TGTGCCAGCAGCTTACCCCGGGGTAGCGCAGAGACCCAGTACTTC
- TRBJ1-3 TRBV10-3 15 - CAISENSLSGNTIYF TGTGCCATCAGTGAGAATAGCCTCTCTGGAAACACCATATATTTT
- TRBJ2-6 TRBV5-4 16 - CASSPSGGTGANVLTF TGTGCCAGCAGCCCGAGTGGGGGGACTGGGGCCAACGTCCTGACTTTC
- TRBJ2-2 TRBV27 15 - CASSLGAVFTGELFF TGTGCCAGCAGTTTGGGAGCGGTTTTTACCGGGGAGCTGTTTTTT
- TRBJ1-2 TRBV2 14 - CASMPTRQGYGYTF TGTGCCAGCATGCCCACCCGGCAGGGGTATGGCTACACCTTC
- TRBJ2-5 TRBV28 13 - CASRRDPQETQYF TGTGCCAGCAGAAGAGATCCACAAGAGACCCAGTACTTC
- TRBJ1-5 TRBV6-1 14 - CASSAQVINQPQHF TGTGCCAGCAGCGCTCAGGTTATCAATCAGCCCCAGCATTTT